These T cell receptor beta chains were read from a single sample in a study of blood T cell repertoires in COVID-19. Repertoires were generated with immunoSEQ multiplex PCR, while TCRdb's copy carries only in-frame clones and drops some. The sample carries 230,000 or so clones, 89% recorded once. Sample: peripheral blood. Receptors originate from a woman aged 40 to 50 who had recovered from COVID-19. Both conserved end residues are part of each CDR3.

CDR3aa: CASSQQNRADMVYTF
v_gene: TRBV5-4

CDR3aa: CASSSGPRGRFNEKLFF
v_gene: TRBV11-2

CDR3aa: CASSIGRGDEQFF
v_gene: TRBV19

CDR3aa: CASSQGPAGGSDTQYF
v_gene: TRBV3-1/TRBV3-2

CDR3aa: CASSLIGGATGEQYF
v_gene: TRBV7-3

CDR3aa: CASSLQGSSGGYTF
v_gene: TRBV5-1

CDR3aa: CASMRGNVGGTEAFF
v_gene: TRBV5-1

CDR3aa: CASSPSGGNSGANVLTF
v_gene: TRBV18

CDR3aa: CASSLQGGNSPLHF
v_gene: TRBV11-2

CDR3aa: CASSDPGVYGYTF
v_gene: TRBV9

CDR3aa: CAWSTLTGMGYTF
v_gene: TRBV30

CDR3aa: CASSLTGGGDTEAFF
v_gene: TRBV7-2

CDR3aa: CATSDPTSGNGYNEQFF
v_gene: TRBV24-1

CDR3aa: CASSLLTERRNEQFF
v_gene: TRBV27

CDR3aa: CARPQGRAEAFF
v_gene: TRBV27

CDR3aa: CASTPGGSSGNTIYF
v_gene: TRBV3-1/TRBV3-2

CDR3aa: CASKIQGGEAFF
v_gene: TRBV27

CDR3aa: CASTRTGGFGETQYF
v_gene: TRBV5-1

CDR3aa: CASRNGLGKGEQYF
v_gene: TRBV2

CDR3aa: CASSRTGQGLAGGTDTQYF
v_gene: TRBV19

CDR3aa: CASSEAGANTEAFF
v_gene: TRBV2

CDR3aa: CASSLRRVAETQYF
v_gene: TRBV7-8

CDR3aa: CASSFSSNYGYTF
v_gene: TRBV28

CDR3aa: CASSVTAGSNNEQFF
v_gene: TRBV9

CDR3aa: CASGLGVAGSPGETQYF
v_gene: TRBV12-5

CDR3aa: CASRELNAGELFF
v_gene: TRBV11-2

CDR3aa: CASSLAQLSRAFF
v_gene: TRBV5-1

CDR3aa: CATSNLPADTQYF
v_gene: TRBV15

CDR3aa: CASILGAGLNQPQHF
v_gene: TRBV19

CDR3aa: CASSPQGQETQYF
v_gene: TRBV2

CDR3aa: CASSSLGRTPQHF
v_gene: TRBV6-6

CDR3aa: CASSPTTAGNTDTQYF
v_gene: TRBV7-2

CDR3aa: CASSLGESYGYTF
v_gene: TRBV7-6

CDR3aa: CASSLGAGWYEQYF
v_gene: TRBV7-9

CDR3aa: CSAGSYNEQFF
v_gene: TRBV20-1

CDR3aa: CASSLAVSGAADTQYF
v_gene: TRBV5-4

CDR3aa: CASSQTGVEQFF
v_gene: TRBV11-3

CDR3aa: CATTKESGGPQGAFF
v_gene: TRBV28

CDR3aa: CASSVLQGDRDEQYF
v_gene: TRBV13

CDR3aa: CASSQPQGLGYTF
v_gene: TRBV5-1

CDR3aa: CASSNGDYGYTF
v_gene: TRBV12-3/TRBV12-4

CDR3aa: CASSQGQYYNSPLHF
v_gene: TRBV7-9

CDR3aa: CASSLSGTDTQYF
v_gene: TRBV7-9

CDR3aa: CASSPGLADSYEQYF
v_gene: TRBV3-1/TRBV3-2

CDR3aa: CASSPPSNSYEQYF
v_gene: TRBV18

CDR3aa: CAISEDRPSGANVLTF
v_gene: TRBV10-3

CDR3aa: CASTPSSYNSPLHF
v_gene: TRBV6-1

CDR3aa: CASSAWTDHGYTF
v_gene: TRBV9

CDR3aa: CAISEGQLGANVLTF
v_gene: TRBV10-3

CDR3aa: CASSSYEQYF
v_gene: TRBV7-9

CDR3aa: CASDFRGQVTDTQYF
v_gene: TRBV11-3

CDR3aa: CASSQRVTGDTEAFF
v_gene: TRBV3-1/TRBV3-2

CDR3aa: CASSLGGGYTF
v_gene: TRBV28

CDR3aa: CASSLAGGISGNTIYF
v_gene: TRBV7-2

CDR3aa: CASSPGPPGGPNEQFF
v_gene: TRBV9

CDR3aa: CASSLDSNSYEQYF
v_gene: TRBV5-1

CDR3aa: CASSSRTRAEQFF
v_gene: TRBV21-1

CDR3aa: CASSYSNRGRFDTQYF
v_gene: TRBV6-6

CDR3aa: CATSRAQQGASYNEQFF
v_gene: TRBV15

CDR3aa: CASSPGQANTEAFF
v_gene: TRBV6-4